This passage covers 26 T cell receptor beta chains from one sample sequenced in a study of metastatic and nonmetastatic thyroid tumors. TCRdb reanalyzed the PCR reads with MiXCR. Of under 95,000 clones in the sample, 7.5% to 9% were seen once. No treatment of any kind had been given to any patient before thyroid surgery. Sequenced: blood. The receptors here all came from a female donor with papillary thyroid cancer or a benign thyroid nodule (not recorded which). Some clones in this sample may be carry-over from other donors' samples.

This clone was recorded many times. The V and J genes are TRBV9 and TRBJ2-5, with D maybe TRBD2 (5 bases). The CDR3 is 13 amino acids. Germline values: CDR1 SGDLS, CDR2 YYNGEE. Deletions cut 3 bases from V and 1 base from J, with 7 bases between. CDR3 bases: TGTGCCAGCAGCGACCGGGGCCAAGAGACCCAGTACTTC. Amino acids: CASSDRGQETQYF.

The chain combines TRBV2 with TRBJ2-2, with 10 positions matching TRBD1. Germline V CDR1 and CDR2: SNHLY, FYNNEI. After removal of 2 bases from V and 4 bases from J, the junction contained 1 base not matched to a gene. The CDR3 contains 15 residues. DNA of the CDR3: TGTGCCAGCAGTGAAAGACAGGGGGCCACCGGGGAGCTGTTTTTT. Its translation: CASSERQGATGELFF.

This clone was recorded at least ten times. The chain carries TRBV7-9 and TRBJ2-7; D may be TRBD1 (6 bases). This CDR3 has 13 amino acids. Trimming stripped 1 base from V and 2 bases from J, with 6 bases between. From germline, CDR1 is SEHNR and CDR2 FQNEAQ (reference sequence). The CDR3 nucleotides read TGTGCCAGCAGCTTAGGGGACACCTACGAGCAGTACTTC. It is translated as CASSLGDTYEQYF.

Remarks on this clone: Other DNA variants within this sample encode the same CDR3. The chain combines TRBV27 with TRBJ2-7; 9 bases are a match to TRBD1. Germline trimming cut 5 bases from V and 4 bases from J; bases unmatched to any gene: 3. The CDR3 contains 13 residues. The germline CDR1 and CDR2 sequences are MNHEY and SMNVEV (reference sequence). The CDR3, as DNA: TGTGCCAGCAGTCCAGGACAGGGGTACGAGCAGTACTTC. It specifies CASSPGQGYEQYF.

This clone was picked up one time. V usage is TRBV11-2 and J usage is TRBJ2-1; no firm D call. V lost 0 bases and J 7 bases, leaving 10 bases between the germline ends. Germline-derived CDR1 and CDR2 are SGHAT and FQNNGV. The CDR3 covers 14 residues. The CDR3 DNA reads TGTGCCAGCAGCTTAGAAGTGATTGGGAATGAGCAGTTCTTC. It is translated as CASSLEVIGNEQFF.

This clone showed up many times. V is TRBV7-2 and J is TRBJ2-2; D remains unclear. This CDR3 spans 13 amino acids. The ends were cut back, 4 bases at V and 2 bases at J, with 5 bases in the middle. CDR1 is SGHTA and CDR2 is FQGNSA in the germline V gene. CDR3 loop: CASSSYNTGELFF. CDR3 nucleotides: TGTGCCAGCAGCTCCTACAACACCGGGGAGCTGTTTTTT.

J is TRBJ2-7 and V is TRBV7-9; D may be TRBD1 (6 bases). Trimming took off 5 bases at V and 2 bases at J, with 10 bases between the two ends. The CDR3 has 13 amino acids. CDR1 SEHNR and CDR2 FQNEAQ come from the germline V gene (reference sequence). CDR3 nucleotides: TGTGCCAGCAGCCCGGACAGCGCCTACGAGCAGTACTTC. Protein: CASSPDSAYEQYF.

Ten or more counts support this clone. The CDR3 here is CASTQGESYNSPLHF. For the CDR3, the DNA is TGTGCCAGCACCCAGGGGGAAAGCTATAATTCACCCCTCCACTTT. This rearrangement joins TRBV3-1 to TRBJ1-6; 7 bases fit TRBD1. The CDR3 runs to 15 residues. Germline V lookup: CDR1 LGHDT, CDR2 YNNKEL (reference sequence). The junction had 6 bases not matched to a gene; V was cut back by 7 bases and J by 3 bases.

This clone was observed at least ten times. The J gene is TRBJ2-7, the V gene TRBV4-1, with 10 bases lining up with TRBD2. Germline-derived CDR1 and CDR2 are MGHRA and YSYEKL. V lost 1 base to trimming and J lost 4 bases; unmatched junction nucleotides: 7. This CDR3 contains 16 residues. CDR3 sequence reads: CASSQGESGGAYEQYF. Written as DNA, the CDR3 is TGCGCCAGCAGCCAAGGAGAGAGCGGGGGGGCTTACGAGCAGTACTTC.

This clone was detected a few times. J is TRBJ2-5 and V is TRBV7-9; D not resolved. This CDR3 contains 13 residues. Trimming took 5 bases from V and 5 from J, leaving 12 bases between them. The germline CDR1 and CDR2 sequences are SEHNR and FQNEAQ (reference sequence). The CDR3: CASSPGLGETQYF. The CDR3 DNA reads TGTGCCAGCAGCCCGGGTCTCGGTGAGACCCAGTACTTC.

This clone was detected many times. A much larger clonotype is one base distant, so this may be a read error. Distinct nucleotide sequences in the sample also encode this CDR3. The chain joins TRBV6-1 to TRBJ2-3; either TRBD1 or TRBD2 may fit D (6 bases each). Trimming stripped 3 bases from V and 4 bases from J, with 11 bases between. The CDR3 is 14 residues long. In germline, CDR1 is MNHNS, CDR2 SASEGT. This CDR3 is CASSEAEGADTQYF. As DNA, the CDR3 is TGTGCCAGCAGTGAGGCGGAGGGGGCAGATACGCAGTATTTT.

On this clone: At one end, the junction sequence differs from germline, possibly due to a read error. This sequence joins TRBV20-1 and TRBJ2-4; 9 bases line up with TRBD1. CDR3 length equals 15 residues. Per germline, CDR1 DFQATT and CDR2 SNEGSKA (reference sequence). CDR3 sequence: CSASPVDRGYDIPYF. Written as DNA, the CDR3 is TGCAGTGCTAGTCCCGTCGACAGGGGGTATGACATTCCGTACTTC.

This clone was picked up a small number of times. A much larger clone differs by one base, so this may be a read error. The chain employs TRBV5-6 and TRBJ2-1; possibly TRBD1 or TRBD2 for D (5 bases each). This CDR3 has 13 residues. Germline CDR1 SGHDT, CDR2 YYEEEE. The V and J ends lost 3 bases and 7 bases respectively, with 11 bases between them. The CDR3 region is CASSWDRRNEQFF. CDR3 sequence (DNA): TGTGCCAGCAGCTGGGACCGCCGGAATGAGCAGTTCTTC.

This clone was counted ten times or more. The V gene is TRBV4-1, the J gene TRBJ2-5; 9 bases line up with TRBD2. Trimming cost V 0 bases and J 1 base; bases outside gene matches: 3. The length of the CDR3 is 16 residues. The germline CDR1 and CDR2 sequences are MGHRA and YSYEKL. The CDR3 sequence is CASSQESAGGQETQYF. DNA for the CDR3: TGCGCCAGCAGCCAAGAGTCAGCGGGGGGCCAAGAGACCCAGTACTTC.

About this clone itself: A junction boundary mismatches the germline segment, possibly from a read error. The V and J genes are TRBV6-2 or TRBV6-3 and TRBJ1-5; 7 nucleotides match TRBD1. Germline values: CDR1 MNHEY, CDR2 SVGEGT. The CDR3 extends over 13 amino acids. The chain's CDR3 is CASTLTGSQPKNF. The CDR3 DNA is TGTGCCAGCACTCTGACAGGGAGTCAGCCCAAGAATTTT.

Details on this clone: A junction end diverges from the germline sequence, so it may reflect a read error. The sample carries other DNA sequences with the same CDR3. The chain links TRBV18 to TRBJ2-3, with D possibly matching TRBD1 (5 bases). The CDR3 totals 14 residues. The germline gives CDR1 KGHSH, CDR2 LQKENI. DNA for the CDR3: TGTGCCAGCTCGCCACCGCAGGGTGCAGATACGCAGTATTTT. Its translation is CASSPPQGADTQYF.

This clone was counted many times. This rearrangement joins TRBV7-3 to TRBJ2-6; D perhaps matches TRBD1 (7 bases). V was trimmed by 5 bases and J by 0 bases, leaving 14 bases between them. The CDR3 has 17 residues. CDR1 is SGHTA and CDR2 is FQGTGA in the germline V gene. As DNA, the CDR3 is TGTGCCAGCAGCCCAGGGGGGCCCTTCTCTGGGGCCAACGTCCTGACTTTC. Translating gives CASSPGGPFSGANVLTF.

This clone has at least ten counts. This sequence joins TRBV6-2 or TRBV6-3 and TRBJ2-1; D might be TRBD2 (6 bases). Germline V gene lookup returns CDR1 MNHEY and CDR2 SVGEGT. The CDR3 consists of 15 residues. V was clipped by 0 bases and J by 4 bases, with 10 bases between them. The CDR3 spells CASSYSGGGYNEQFF. CDR3 coding DNA: TGTGCCAGCAGTTACTCGGGGGGTGGGTACAATGAGCAGTTCTTC.

Many counts were recorded for this clone. CDR3 sequence: CASSWGRTDSPLHF. In DNA, the CDR3 is TGTGCCAGCAGTTGGGGACGGACTGATTCACCCCTCCACTTT. V gene TRBV6-1 combines with J gene TRBJ1-6, with D possibly matching TRBD1 (5 bases). The CDR3 is 14 residues long. Germline V gene sequence: CDR1 MNHNS, CDR2 SASEGT. V was shortened by 5 bases and J by 8 bases, with 13 bases between the two germline ends.

This chain links TRBV30 with TRBJ1-1; 8 bases map to TRBD1. The germline gives CDR1 GTSNPN, CDR2 SVGIG (reference sequence). Trimming cost V 7 bases and J 4 bases; bases outside gene matches: 11. The CDR3 consists of 14 residues. The DNA for the CDR3 is TGTGCCTTGCGCCCAGGGGGCGGGGGCACTGAAGCTTTCTTT. Its protein product is CALRPGGGGTEAFF.

The rearrangement uses TRBV7-2 and TRBJ2-5; maybe TRBD2 (7 bases). The CDR3 is 17 residues long. V was clipped by 1 base and J by 0 bases, with 15 bases between them. Germline V gene data show CDR1 as SGHTA and CDR2 as FQGNSA. CDR3 region: CASSLGLRGPYQETQYF. The CDR3 DNA is TGTGCCAGCAGCTTAGGGTTGCGGGGGCCTTACCAAGAGACCCAGTACTTC.

This clone has at least ten counts. The chain carries TRBV5-1 and TRBJ2-3; 8 bases map to TRBD1. The length of the CDR3 is 15 residues. V shed 2 bases and J 4 bases; nucleotides not matched to a gene: 6. In germline, CDR1 is SGHRS, CDR2 YFSETQ. The CDR3: CASSFQGASADTQYF. CDR3 nucleotides: TGCGCCAGCAGCTTCCAGGGGGCATCCGCAGATACGCAGTATTTT.

This clone was seen more than once but under ten times. V and J are TRBV19 and TRBJ1-5; D call uncertain. The CDR3 is 13 amino acids. CDR1 LNHDA and CDR2 SQIVND come from the germline V gene (reference sequence). The germline V and J ends were trimmed by 4 bases and 5 bases, with 9 bases remaining between them. The CDR3 protein is CASSRREDQPQHF. For the CDR3, the DNA is TGTGCCAGTAGTAGGCGGGAGGATCAGCCCCAGCATTTT.

This clone appeared many times. V usage is TRBV19 and J usage is TRBJ2-2; 12 bases agree with TRBD2. Losses at the gene ends were 4 bases for V and 6 bases for J; bases not matched to a gene: 3. CDR1 is LNHDA, CDR2 SQIVND, per germline (reference sequence). The CDR3 sequence is 15 residues long. In DNA form, the CDR3 reads TGTGCCAGTAGTAAGCTAGCGGGGGGGTCCGGGGAGCTGTTTTTT. It encodes CASSKLAGGSGELFF.

Worth noting for this clone: One base away lies a much larger clone, so this may be a sequencing read error. This sequence joins TRBV5-6 and TRBJ1-2; 7 bases fit TRBD1. The germline CDR1 and CDR2 sequences are SGHDT and YYEEEE. The CDR3 has 15 amino acids. With V trimmed by 2 bases and J by 8 bases, 12 bases remained unmatched. CDR3 DNA: TGTGCCAGCAGCTTTGGACAGGAAAGCGCTATGGGCTACACCTTC. Protein sequence: CASSFGQESAMGYTF.

This clone has ten or more counts. The V gene is TRBV6-1, the J gene TRBJ1-1; 7 bases map to TRBD1. This CDR3 has 15 amino acids. Trimming at V came to 5 bases and at J to 7 bases, leaving 13 bases not matched to a gene. Germline CDR1 and CDR2: MNHNS and SASEGT. The chain's CDR3 is CASSSMGQRYNEAFF. For the CDR3, the DNA is TGTGCCAGCAGTAGTATGGGACAGAGGTATAATGAAGCTTTCTTT.